This T cell receptor (beta chain) was found in a study of cytomegalovirus exposure and HLA in healthy donors. Overall study findings and caveats: In an earlier analysis, in under 700 donors, most V segments appeared productive either ~87% or ~30% of the time.

Unmatched junction bases numbered 2, after V lost 5 bases and J lost 3 bases. CDR3 length: 12 amino acids. The germline V gene has CDR1 SGHKS and CDR2 YYEKEE (reference sequence). Primers included in the PCR were 60 Vbeta and 13 Jbeta primers. Assay: immunoSEQ multiplex PCR; the TCRdb copy retains only in-frame clones and omits some. This sample has about 160,000 clones, with approximately 70% found just once. Healthy bone marrow donors made up the cohort. Concerning this clone itself: Its antigen remains unidentified.

This TCR came from a man aged 35-49 years in good health and CMV-seropositive. The sequenced sample was PBMCs. The rearrangement links TRBV5-5 to TRBJ2-7, with 7 nucleotides matching TRBD1. CDR3 bases: TGTGCCAGCAGTTGGGACAGCTACGAGCAGTACTTC. Amino acids: CASSWDSYEQYF.